This is a list of T cell receptor beta chains from one sample in a study of beta chain features in type 1 diabetes. TCRdb keeps only in-frame clones here, not all; method: immunoSEQ multiplex PCR. The sample holds hundreds of thousands of clones, around 15% seen once. Material for sequencing was naive CD4+ T cells from blood. These TCRs come from a man younger than 35 with type 1 diabetes. Each CDR3 is given with its conserved first and last residue. The order of the fields is D gene, clone size, J gene, V gene, CDR3 protein, CDR3 DNA. D genes are given only for firm matches. Not all rows give a size; the values are once, few, many and, for expanded clones, a class.

>TRBD1|NA|TRBJ2-5|TRBV11-3
CASSSAGGMETQYF
TGTGCCAGCAGCTCTGCAGGGGGCATGGAGACCCAGTACTTC
>TRBD1|few|TRBJ2-1|TRBV4-3
CASSLRDRDNEQFF
TGCGCCAGCAGCCTCCGGGACAGGGACAATGAGCAGTTCTTC
>TRBD1|NA|TRBJ2-7|TRBV7-9
CASSPWGQVSYEQYF
TGTGCCAGCAGCCCCTGGGGACAGGTCTCCTACGAGCAGTACTTC
>NA|few|TRBJ1-4|TRBV18
CASSPGPRNEKLFF
TGTGCCAGCTCACCGGGACCGCGTAATGAAAAACTGTTTTTT
>NA|few|TRBJ2-1|TRBV27
CASSLKPLREQFF
TGTGCCAGCAGTTTGAAGCCTCTACGAGAGCAGTTCTTC
>NA|NA|TRBJ1-5|TRBV30
CAWSLSKGQPQHF
TGTGCCTGGAGTTTGAGTAAGGGTCAGCCCCAGCATTTT
>TRBD2|NA|TRBJ2-7|TRBV7-6
CASRPGGTAYEQYF
TGTGCCAGCAGGCCCGGGGGGACGGCCTACGAGCAGTACTTC
>TRBD2|few|TRBJ2-5|TRBV5-1
CASSSGLAEETQYF
TGCGCCAGCAGCTCAGGACTAGCGGAAGAGACCCAGTACTTC
>TRBD1|few|TRBJ1-4|TRBV4-1
CASSHPGQTNEKLFF
TGCGCCAGCAGCCATCCGGGACAGACAAATGAAAAACTGTTTTTT
>TRBD2|few|TRBJ2-5|TRBV4-3
CASSPSGGRLGETQYF
TGCGCCAGCAGCCCCAGCGGGGGGAGGTTAGGAGAGACCCAGTACTTC
>NA|few|TRBJ1-1|TRBV7-2
CASSLKGGTEAFF
TGTGCCAGCAGCTTAAAAGGAGGGACTGAAGCTTTCTTT
>NA|NA|TRBJ1-1|TRBV25-1
CASSEQAWAEAFF
TGTGCCAGCAGTGAACAAGCCTGGGCTGAAGCTTTCTTT
>NA|few|TRBJ1-5|TRBV29-1
CSAMTNHNQPQHF
TGCAGCGCAATGACGAACCACAATCAGCCCCAGCATTTT
>TRBD2|few|TRBJ2-1|TRBV19
CASSGRTSGSPNEQFF
TGTGCCAGTAGTGGGCGGACTAGCGGGAGCCCAAATGAGCAGTTCTTC
>TRBD2|NA|TRBJ2-1|TRBV23-1
CASSTGGSGGWSYNEQFF
TGCGCCAGCTCAACCGGAGGTAGCGGGGGTTGGTCCTACAATGAGCAGTTCTTC
>NA|few|TRBJ1-3|TRBV10-3
CAISFPGTDSGNTIYF
TGTGCCATCAGCTTTCCCGGGACCGACTCTGGAAACACCATATATTTT
>TRBD1|few|TRBJ1-2|TRBV28
CASSSPGQGLYGYTF
TGTGCCAGCAGTTCCCCGGGACAGGGGCTCTATGGCTACACCTTC
>TRBD1|NA|TRBJ1-2|TRBV7-6
CASSSTGTGGDGYTF
TGTGCCAGCAGTTCCACCGGGACAGGGGGTGATGGCTACACCTTC